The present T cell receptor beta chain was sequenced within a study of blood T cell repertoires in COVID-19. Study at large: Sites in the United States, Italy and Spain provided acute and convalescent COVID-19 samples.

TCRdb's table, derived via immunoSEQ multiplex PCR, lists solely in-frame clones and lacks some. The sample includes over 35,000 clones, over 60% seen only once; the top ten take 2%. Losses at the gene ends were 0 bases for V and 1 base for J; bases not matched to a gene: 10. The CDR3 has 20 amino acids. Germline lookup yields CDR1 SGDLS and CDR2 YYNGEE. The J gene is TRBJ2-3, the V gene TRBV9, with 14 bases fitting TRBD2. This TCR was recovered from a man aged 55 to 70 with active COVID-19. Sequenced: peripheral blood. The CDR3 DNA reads TGTGCCAGCAGCGTAGAGACGGGGACTAGCGGGAGTTGGGGCACAGATACGCAGTATTTT. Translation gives CASSVETGTSGSWGTDTQYF.